The next 30 T cell receptor beta chains were all read from a single sample in a study of beta chain features in type 1 diabetes. General study results and limits: TCRB CDR3 length was moderately but significantly reduced in all four CD4+ subsets of Type 1 diabetes patients.

Expressed TCRB transcripts were sequenced because the isolated RNA had all been reverse transcribed beforehand. TCRdb's copy holds only in-frame clones and misses some; the assay was immunoSEQ multiplex PCR. The sample carries 300,000 or so clones, about a tenth recorded once. Their recognized antigens are unknown. Sequencing was done on a sample of central memory CD4+ T cells from blood. The receptors were sampled from a young man with type 1 diabetes.

This clone was counted ten times or more. This chain uses TRBV29-1 with TRBJ2-7, with no clear D. The germline V gene encodes CDR1 SQVTM and CDR2 ANQGSEA. The length of the CDR3 is 13 residues. V lost 2 bases to trimming and J lost 6 bases, with 14 bases between them. The CDR3 DNA reads TGCAGCGTTGAAAGGCAGAATCGTGGCGAGCAGTACTTC. It encodes CSVERQNRGEQYF.

This clone was detected a few times. The rearrangement links TRBV28 to TRBJ1-4; perhaps TRBD1 as D (6 bases). Germline V gene lookup returns CDR1 MDHEN and CDR2 SYDVKM. The CDR3 totals 14 residues. The V gene lost 6 bases and the J gene lost 4 bases, with 12 bases spanning the gap. CDR3 coding DNA: TGTGCCAGCAGCCAGGGGCGTATTAATGAAAAACTGTTTTTT. Amino acid sequence: CASSQGRINEKLFF. The full variable domain, completed using reference TRBV28 and TRBJ1-4, is DVKVTQSSRYLVKRTGEKVFLECVQDMDHENMFWYRQDPGLGLRLIYFSYDVKMKEKGDIPEGYSVSREKKERFSLILESASTNQTSMYLCASSQGRINEKLFFGSGTQLSVL.

The chain joins TRBV7-2 to TRBJ1-2; tentatively, D is TRBD1 (6 bases). This CDR3 has 15 amino acids. V was trimmed by 5 bases and J by 5 bases, leaving 18 bases between them. Per germline, CDR1 SGHTA and CDR2 FQGNSA. CDR3 coding DNA: TGTGCCAGCAGCGCGACGCAGGGGCCCCAATATGGCTACACCTTC. Protein: CASSATQGPQYGYTF.

This clone occurred a few times. In the same sample, other DNA sequences code for this CDR3. The chain is built from TRBV7-2 and TRBJ2-3; 7 nucleotides match TRBD2. V lost 4 bases, J lost 0 bases, and 1 base stayed unmatched. The CDR3 totals 14 residues. Looked up from germline, CDR1 is SGHTA and CDR2 is FQGNSA. The CDR3: CASSSGLSTDTQYF. CDR3 sequence (DNA): TGTGCCAGCAGCTCGGGACTAAGCACAGATACGCAGTATTTT.

Notes on this clone: A read error is possible here, since a much larger clone lies one base away. The chain combines TRBV6-5 with TRBJ2-2; 8 nucleotides match TRBD1. This CDR3 contains 15 residues. Per germline, CDR1 MNHEY and CDR2 SVGAGI. J was trimmed by 1 base and V by 6 bases; bases with no gene match: 4. This CDR3 reads CASRAGTGNTGELFF. CDR3 bases: TGTGCCAGCAGAGCCGGGACAGGGAACACCGGGGAGCTGTTTTTT.

As regards this clone: One junction end disagrees with the germline gene, perhaps due to a read error. This chain connects TRBV10-3 to TRBJ2-1, with unresolved D. The CDR3 consists of 12 residues. CDR1 ENHRY and CDR2 SYGVKD come from the germline V gene. The CDR3 DNA follows: TGTGCCAGCAGTTCAGAGTACAATGAGCAGTTCTTC. Protein: CASSSEYNEQFF.

This clone was counted a few times. The chain has TRBV29-1 and TRBJ1-4; TRBD1 aligns across 8 bases. V dropped 4 bases and J dropped 7; count of bases not matched to a gene: 8. The V gene's germline CDR1 is SQVTM and CDR2 ANQGSEA. The CDR3 consists of 14 residues. The CDR3 DNA follows: TGCAGCGTTGCTGGACAGGGAACAAGTGAAAAACTGTTTTTT. Its translation: CSVAGQGTSEKLFF.

In this sample, this clone turned up many times. The V and J genes are TRBV7-2 and TRBJ1-5; a weak D match, TRBD1 (5 bases). Germline V lookup: CDR1 SGHTA, CDR2 FQGNSA. Trimming took off 5 bases at V and 0 bases at J, with 14 bases between the two ends. The CDR3 runs to 16 residues. The CDR3 here is CASSEWGEDSNQPQHF. The CDR3 region has the DNA TGTGCCAGCAGCGAATGGGGGGAAGATAGCAATCAGCCCCAGCATTTT.

There are a few counts of this clone. The CDR3 loop is CASSLEIYNEQFF. The CDR3 DNA sequence: TGTGCCAGCAGCTTAGAAATCTACAATGAGCAGTTCTTC. The rearrangement uses TRBV7-9 and TRBJ2-1; no clear D gene. The CDR3 sequence is 13 residues long. Per the germline V gene, CDR1 is SEHNR and CDR2 is FQNEAQ (reference sequence). V was cut by 1 base and J by 3 bases, with 4 bases left in between.

The V and J genes are TRBV4-3 and TRBJ1-6; D gene ambiguous. The CDR3 has 16 amino acids. The V gene's germline CDR1 is LGHNA and CDR2 YSLEER. Deletions cut 5 bases from V and 8 bases from J, with 19 bases between. The CDR3, as DNA: TGCGCCAGCAGCTTCTCCGGACGGCCTCCGGATTCACCCCTCCACTTT. Translated: CASSFSGRPPDSPLHF.

This clone was seen a few times. This chain connects TRBV7-2 to TRBJ2-7; D tentatively fits TRBD1 or TRBD2 (5 bases each). The CDR3 totals 14 residues. The V and J ends lost 5 bases and 0 bases respectively, with 11 bases between them. The germline V gene has CDR1 SGHTA and CDR2 FQGNSA. In DNA form, the CDR3 reads TGTGCCAGCAGCGACCGGGACGCCTCCTACGAGCAGTACTTC. Translated, it gives CASSDRDASYEQYF.

This rearrangement joins TRBV5-1 to TRBJ1-2, with no clear D. Trimming removed 0 bases from V and 1 base from J, with 4 bases in between. The germline gives CDR1 SGHRS, CDR2 YFSETQ. This CDR3 has 13 residues. The CDR3 DNA is TGCGCCAGCAGCTTGGAATATAACTATGGCTACACCTTC. It encodes CASSLEYNYGYTF.

The chain is built from TRBV25-1 and TRBJ1-6, with 7 bases identical to TRBD1. The CDR3 length is 17 residues. Germline V gives CDR1 MGHDK, CDR2 SYGVNS. The ends lost 3 bases at V and 5 bases at J; junction bases unmatched: 10. DNA for the CDR3: TGTGCCAGCAGTGAGACCCTCCAGGGGGGGGATAATTCACCCCTCCACTTT. Residues: CASSETLQGGDNSPLHF. The full variable domain, its missing parts supplied by reference TRBV25-1 and TRBJ1-6, is EADIYQTPRYLVIGTGKKITLECSQTMGHDKMYWYQQDPGMELHLIHYSYGVNSTEKGDLSSESTVSRIRTEHFPLTLESARPSHTSQYLCASSETLQGGDNSPLHFGNGTRLTVT.

This clone was detected a few times. J is TRBJ2-3 and V is TRBV7-9; the D gene could be TRBD1 or TRBD2 (5 bases each). CDR3 length: 14 amino acids. The V and J ends lost 5 bases and 1 base respectively, with 10 bases between them. Germline loops: CDR1 SEHNR, CDR2 FQNEAQ (reference sequence). The DNA of the CDR3 is TGTGCCAGCAGCCTCGGGACCGGCACAGATACGCAGTATTTT. It translates to CASSLGTGTDTQYF.

In its sample, this clone was seen a few times. The J gene is TRBJ2-5, the V gene TRBV7-9; D not resolved. The CDR3 covers 12 residues. Trimming took 1 base from V and 10 from J, leaving 10 bases between them. CDR1 is SEHNR, CDR2 FQNEAQ, per germline (reference sequence). CDR3 DNA sequence: TGTGCCAGCAGCTTAGACGCCAGCAGCCAGTACTTC. This translates into CASSLDASSQYF. The variable domain in full, with the rest retrieved from reference TRBV7-9 and TRBJ2-5, is DTGVSQNPRHKITKRGQNVTFRCDPISEHNRLYWYRQTLGQGPEFLTYFQNEAQLEKSRLLSDRFSAERPKGSFSTLEIQRTEQGDSAMYLCASSLDASSQYFGPGTRLLVL.

Concerning this clone: At the DNA level, this CDR3 is encoded by other sequences in the same sample as well. V is TRBV18 and J is TRBJ2-7; D is perhaps TRBD2 (6 bases). This CDR3 region has 12 residues. V was shortened by 3 bases and J by 5 bases, with 8 bases between the two germline ends. Per the germline V gene, CDR1 is KGHSH and CDR2 is LQKENI. CDR3 residues: CASSPEGHEQYF. The CDR3 region has the DNA TGTGCCAGCTCACCGGAGGGCCACGAGCAGTACTTC. The full variable domain, rest sourced from reference TRBV18 and TRBJ2-7, is NAGVMQNPRHLVRRRGQEARLRCSPMKGHSHVYWYRQLPEEGLKFMVYLQKENIIDESGMPKERFSAEFPKEGPSILRIQQVVRGDSAAYFCASSPEGHEQYFGPGTRLTVT.

J is TRBJ1-5 and V is TRBV4-1, with TRBD1 as a possible D gene (5 bases). V was trimmed by 0 bases and J by 7 bases, leaving 22 bases between them. CDR1 and CDR2 from the germline V gene are MGHRA and YSYEKL. The CDR3 loop spans 18 amino acids. CDR3 region: CASSQDGFRERIAQPQHF. The CDR3 bases are TGCGCCAGCAGCCAAGATGGTTTCAGGGAGAGAATAGCGCAGCCCCAGCATTTT.

J is TRBJ1-2 and V is TRBV2; D unresolved. The V end was cut by 6 bases, the J end by 6 bases, with 11 bases between. CDR1 is SNHLY, CDR2 FYNNEI, per germline. The length of the CDR3 is 12 residues. Here the CDR3 reads CASSADGDGYTF. CDR3 coding DNA: TGTGCCAGCAGCGCCGACGGCGATGGCTACACCTTC. Based on the CDR3 plus reference TRBV2 and TRBJ1-2, the full variable domain is EPEVTQTPSHQVTQMGQEVILRCVPISNHLYFYWYRQILGQKVEFLVSFYNNEISEKSEIFDDQFSVERPDGSNFTLKIRSTKLEDSAMYFCASSADGDGYTFGSGTRLTVV.

This clone was counted a few times. V and J are TRBV19 and TRBJ2-7; tentatively, D is TRBD1 (6 bases). Germline lookup yields CDR1 LNHDA and CDR2 SQIVND (reference sequence). This CDR3 is built from 14 residues. With 6 bases removed from V and 0 bases from J, the gap between germline ends came to 12 bases. The CDR3 DNA follows: TGTGCCAGTAGAGTCGCAGGGGACTCCTACGAGCAGTACTTC. It is translated as CASRVAGDSYEQYF.

The J gene is TRBJ2-6, the V gene TRBV11-2; D unresolved. The CDR3 runs to 17 residues. V dropped 1 base and J dropped 0 bases, with 10 bases sitting between them. Germline V lookup: CDR1 SGHAT, CDR2 FQNNGV. This CDR3 reads CASSLASPGSGANVLTF. The CDR3 DNA follows: TGTGCCAGCAGCTTAGCCTCGCCGGGCTCTGGGGCCAACGTCCTGACTTTC. Variable domain in full (rest from reference TRBV11-2 and TRBJ2-6): EAGVAQSPRYKIIEKRQSVAFWCNPISGHATLYWYQQILGQGPKLLIQFQNNGVVDDSQLPKDRFSAERLKGVDSTLKIQPAKLEDSAVYLCASSLASPGSGANVLTFGAGSRLTVL.

The chain carries TRBV30 and TRBJ2-2; 7 bases are shared with TRBD2. V shed 5 bases and J 7 bases; nucleotides not matched to a gene: 10. Germline CDR1 reads GTSNPN; CDR2 reads SVGIG (reference sequence). The CDR3 loop spans 14 amino acids. The CDR3 DNA sequence: TGTGCCTGGGGAGGGGAGGGAAAGAACGGGGAGCTGTTTTTT. It yields the protein CAWGGEGKNGELFF.

This clone was seen a few times. The CDR3 sequence: CASSVNRNTEAFF. Written as DNA, the CDR3 is TGTGCCAGCAGTGTTAACAGGAACACTGAAGCTTTCTTT. The V and J genes are TRBV2 and TRBJ1-1; D unresolved. V lost 4 bases, J lost 1 base, and 7 bases lay in between. Germline V gene sequence: CDR1 SNHLY, CDR2 FYNNEI. This CDR3 comprises 13 residues.

This rearrangement joins TRBV7-2 to TRBJ2-3; D gene uncertain. CDR1 is SGHTA and CDR2 is FQGNSA in the germline V gene. This CDR3 comprises 15 residues. V was cut by 5 bases and J by 0 bases, with 12 bases left in between. This chain's CDR3 is CASSPAWASTDTQYF. The CDR3, as DNA: TGTGCCAGCAGCCCGGCCTGGGCTAGCACAGATACGCAGTATTTT. Variable domain in full (rest from reference TRBV7-2 and TRBJ2-3): GAGVSQSPSNKVTEKGKDVELRCDPISGHTALYWYRQSLGQGLEFLIYFQGNSAPDKSGLPSDRFSAERTGGSVSTLTIQRTQQEDSAVYLCASSPAWASTDTQYFGPGTRLTVL.

This clone was counted between two and nine times. This chain joins TRBV9 and TRBJ2-2; TRBD2 agrees at 7 bases. The germline V gene has CDR1 SGDLS and CDR2 YYNGEE. V gave up 4 bases and J gave up 0 bases; unmatched junction bases: 15. The CDR3 is made up of 19 amino acids. This CDR3 reads CASSSRAGEGTANTGELFF. In DNA, the CDR3 is TGTGCCAGCAGCTCTCGGGCGGGAGAGGGTACAGCGAACACCGGGGAGCTGTTTTTT.

This clone was found a few times. The V and J genes are TRBV5-6 and TRBJ1-1, with D possibly TRBD1 on 5 matching bases. This CDR3 is built from 15 residues. Trimming took 4 bases from V and 8 from J, leaving 21 bases between them. The germline CDR1 and CDR2 sequences are SGHDT and YYEEEE. The CDR3 is CASSLDTRDAHEAFF. Written as DNA, the CDR3 is TGTGCCAGCAGCCTGGACACCCGAGACGCGCACGAAGCTTTCTTT.

The chain links TRBV7-9 to TRBJ1-4; 8 bases agree with TRBD1. Germline CDR1 is SEHNR and CDR2 is FQNEAQ (reference sequence). This CDR3 has 16 residues. The V gene end was trimmed by 6 bases and the J gene end by 4 bases; junction bases not matched to a gene: 10. The CDR3 sequence is CASSLPQGARNEKLFF. The CDR3 DNA is TGTGCCAGCAGTTTACCCCAGGGGGCGCGTAATGAAAAACTGTTTTTT.

Only a few counts were recorded for this clone. The rearrangement joins TRBV27 to TRBJ1-2; 8 positions match TRBD1. The trim removed 4 bases at V and 6 bases at J, leaving 7 bases unmatched. This CDR3 has 14 amino acids. The germline V gene encodes CDR1 MNHEY and CDR2 SMNVEV (reference sequence). The CDR3 loop is CASSYGQGGDGYTF. In DNA form, the CDR3 reads TGTGCCAGCAGTTACGGACAGGGAGGGGATGGCTACACCTTC.

This chain links TRBV28 with TRBJ2-4; a possible D gene is TRBD1 (6 bases). Germline V gene sequence: CDR1 MDHEN, CDR2 SYDVKM. The CDR3 sequence is 14 residues long. With 7 bases removed from V and 6 bases from J, the gap between germline ends came to 16 bases. The CDR3 DNA sequence: TGTGCCAGCACTAAGGGGGACCGGGGAAACATTCAGTACTTC. Its protein product is CASTKGDRGNIQYF.

This rearrangement joins TRBV5-1 to TRBJ1-3; D is unresolved. Germline V gene data show CDR1 as SGHRS and CDR2 as YFSETQ. The length of the CDR3 is 13 residues. V lost 0 bases, J lost 0 bases, and 1 base lay in between. The CDR3 nucleotides read TGCGCCAGCAGCTTGGACTCTGGAAACACCATATATTTT. Translation: CASSLDSGNTIYF.

There are a few counts of this clone. The chain recombines TRBV11-2 with TRBJ2-7; 8 nucleotides line up with TRBD2. V was pared by 4 bases and J by 2 bases, with 10 bases of the junction left unmatched. The CDR3 has 16 residues. Germline V CDR1 and CDR2: SGHAT, FQNNGV. The CDR3 here is CASSSFPRGATYEQYF. The CDR3 coding sequence is TGTGCCAGCAGCTCTTTTCCGCGGGGGGCCACCTACGAGCAGTACTTC.